This T cell receptor (beta chain) is from a study of cytomegalovirus exposure and HLA in healthy donors. Primers for the PCR totalled 60 Vbeta and 13 Jbeta. Measured with immunoSEQ multiplex PCR; TCRdb has only the in-frame clones, and not every one. Of about 160,000 clones listed, 70% to 90% are singletons. The CDR3 is 13 amino acids. From germline, CDR1 is SGDLS and CDR2 YYNGEE. V shed 0 bases and J shed 6 bases, with 8 bases lying between them. Sequencing was performed on PBMCs. The J gene is TRBJ2-3, the V gene TRBV9; D uncertain. This TCR came from a man younger than 35 in good health and CMV-seropositive. CDR3 sequence: CASSVVAADTQYF. The CDR3 bases are TGTGCCAGCAGCGTAGTAGCTGCGGATACGCAGTATTTT.